The 9 T cell receptor beta chains listed next were all sequenced from one sample in a study of T cells after yellow fever vaccination. TCRdb called the 5' RACE reads again in MiXCR, with one record for every CDR3 protein. The sample consists of some 560,000 distinct CDR3 sequences, around 17% of them appearing once. Material: PBMCs, obtained about 5 days after the first yellow fever vaccination. These receptors came from a man aged 18 to 30 who received the YFV17D yellow fever vaccine.

This clonotype appeared a few times. This sequence joins TRBV18 and TRBJ2-7, with TRBD1 identical over 7 bases. Germline trimming cut 2 bases from V and 1 base from J; bases unmatched to any gene: 2. The CDR3 spans 14 residues. The V gene's germline CDR1 is KGHSH and CDR2 LQKENI. As DNA, the CDR3 is TGTGCCAGCTCACCATGGACAGGATCCTACGAGCAGTACTTC. Translation: CASSPWTGSYEQYF.

Only a few counts were recorded for this clonotype. The rearrangement joins TRBV25-1 to TRBJ1-2, with D uncertain. V shed 6 bases and J shed 0 bases, with 8 bases lying between them. The germline V gene encodes CDR1 MGHDK and CDR2 SYGVNS. CDR3 length: 13 amino acids. The CDR3 spells CASREDSNYGYTF. The CDR3 DNA sequence: TGTGCCAGCAGGGAAGATTCTAACTATGGCTACACCTTC.

This clonotype was found many times. The chain recombines TRBV12-3 or TRBV12-4 with TRBJ1-1; 9 bases match TRBD1. The CDR3 runs to 14 residues. V shed 8 bases and J 6 bases; nucleotides not matched to a gene: 10. CDR3 amino acids: CASGNRGLSPEAFF. The CDR3 DNA reads TGTGCCAGCGGAAACAGGGGGCTTTCTCCTGAAGCTTTCTTT.

This clonotype occurred a few times. The chain uses TRBV7-2 and TRBJ2-5, with 10 bases fitting TRBD1. Trimming at V came to 7 bases and at J to 0 bases, leaving 8 bases not matched to a gene. Germline assignment: CDR1 SGHTA and CDR2 FQGNSA. This CDR3 is built from 16 residues. The CDR3 DNA is TGTGCCAGCACTGGACAGGGGGGCAACCACCAAGAGACCCAGTACTTC. Translated, it gives CASTGQGGNHQETQYF.

V and J are TRBV21-1 and TRBJ2-6. TRBV21-1 is a pseudogene locus. This CDR3 has 16 amino acids. The CDR3 loop reads CASSKVGSSGANVLTF. Written as DNA, the CDR3 is TGTGCCAGCAGCAAAGTGGGAAGCTCTGGGGCCAACGTCCTGACTTTC.

This clonotype was observed a handful of times. The chain has TRBV10-3 and TRBJ2-7, with D tentatively TRBD1 or TRBD2 (6 bases each). The CDR3 is 12 residues long. Germline values: CDR1 ENHRY, CDR2 SYGVKD. With 6 bases removed from V and 6 bases from J, the gap between germline ends came to 12 bases. The CDR3 DNA reads as TGTGCCATCAGAGAACAGGGAGGCGAGCAGTACGTC. Protein: CAIREQGGEQYV.

The genes are TRBV28 and TRBJ2-3, with TRBD1 matching over 8 bases. The CDR3 has 15 residues. V was pared by 6 bases and J by 1 base, with 6 bases of the junction left unmatched. Germline V CDR1 and CDR2: MDHEN, SYDVKM. The CDR3 region is CASRRQGAGTDTQYF. The CDR3, as DNA: TGTGCCAGCAGGCGCCAGGGGGCGGGCACAGATACGCAGTATTTT. The whole variable domain, filled in from reference TRBV28 and TRBJ2-3, reads DVKVTQSSRYLVKRTGEKVFLECVQDMDHENMFWYRQDPGLGLRLIYFSYDVKMKEKGDIPEGYSVSREKKERFSLILESASTNQTSMYLCASRRQGAGTDTQYFGPGTRLTVL.

The chain joins TRBV7-3 to TRBJ1-1; D not resolved. Germline CDR1 SGHTA, CDR2 FQGTGA. The V end lost 0 bases, the J end lost 1 base, and 9 bases lay between the germline ends. The CDR3 sequence is 15 residues long. Here the CDR3 DNA reads TGTGCCAGCAGCTTAACGAGGGTGGCGAACACTGAAGCTTTCTTT. Translation: CASSLTRVANTEAFF.

This clonotype was detected once. The genes are TRBV14 and TRBJ2-3; 7 bases are shared with TRBD2. This CDR3 is built from 16 residues. V lost 5 bases and J lost 10; bases outside the gene matches: 18. From germline, CDR1 is SGHDN and CDR2 FVKESK. Written as DNA, the CDR3 is TGTGCCAGCAGCGCAATCGAAACTCGGGCTAGCGGTGCGCAGTATTTT. Encoded protein: CASSAIETRASGAQYF.